This T cell receptor (beta chain) is drawn from a study of blood T cell repertoires in COVID-19. Here immunoSEQ multiplex PCR was the method, and the copy in TCRdb shows in-frame clones only, minus some. The sample holds around 150,000 clones, more than 75% seen once. Germline assignment: CDR1 SGHRS and CDR2 YFSETQ. The CDR3 runs to 14 residues. The J gene is TRBJ1-2, the V gene TRBV5-1; a possible D gene is TRBD1 (5 bases). This receptor was taken from a woman aged 60-75 years with COVID-19, enrolled during active disease. Sequences were obtained from peripheral blood. CDR3 region: CASGGETSNYGYTF. The CDR3 DNA sequence: TGCGCTAGCGGAGGGGAGACCAGTAACTATGGCTACACCTTC.